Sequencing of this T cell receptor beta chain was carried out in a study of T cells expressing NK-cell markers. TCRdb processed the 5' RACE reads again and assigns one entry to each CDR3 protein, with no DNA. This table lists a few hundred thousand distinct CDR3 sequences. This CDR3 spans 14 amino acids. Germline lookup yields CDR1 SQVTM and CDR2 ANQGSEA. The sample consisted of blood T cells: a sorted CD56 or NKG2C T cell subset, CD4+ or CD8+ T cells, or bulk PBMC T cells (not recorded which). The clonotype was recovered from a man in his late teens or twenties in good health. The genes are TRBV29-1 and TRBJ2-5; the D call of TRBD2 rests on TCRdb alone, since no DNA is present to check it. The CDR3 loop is CSAGLAGRQETQYF.